The T cell receptor (beta chain) described here comes from a study of shared clonotypes between healthy human individuals. Study-wide results and caveats: Non-shared clonotypes had lower generation probabilities than clonotypes shared by all four sorted-subset donors. Relative to memory subsets, naive subsets generally showed larger estimated richness.

Division of CD4+ cells produced a CD45RA+ naive subset and a CD45RA-negative memory subset. Assay: immunoSEQ multiplex PCR; the TCRdb copy retains only in-frame clones and omits some. The sample includes 2 million to 2.5 million clones, 80% to 95% of them seen just once. Comments on this clone: Its antigen remains unknown.

Germline lookup yields CDR1 SGHAT and CDR2 FQNNGV. Between the trimmed V and J ends, which lost 2 bases and 0 bases, there was a span of 8 bases. This CDR3 spans 15 amino acids. The V call is TRBV11-2, the J call TRBJ2-4, with D unclear. The clonotype was recovered from a man aged 18 to 35 in good health. Some clones in this sample may be carry-over from other donors' samples. The sample comprised naive CD4+ T cells from PBMCs. Subset given: CD45RA+ positively selected. CDR3 bases: TGTGCCAGCAGCTTACCTGTAGTAGCCAAAAACATTCAGTACTTC. Translated, it gives CASSLPVVAKNIQYF.